This T cell receptor (beta chain) was profiled in a study of shared clonotypes between healthy human individuals. Study-wide background: Each donor contributed plates that comprised three CD4 naive, three CD4 memory, two CD8 naive and one CD8 memory.

Overall study findings and caveats: It was the few donors that limited the genetic and exposure-history diversity represented. As a rule, naive subsets had a larger estimated richness than memory subsets. The study found lower generation probabilities in non-shared clonotypes than in those shared by all four donors.

Germline lookup yields CDR1 SGDLS and CDR2 YYNGEE. J lost 4 bases, V lost 4 bases, and 7 bases had no gene match. The CDR3 is 16 amino acids. Profiling relied on immunoSEQ multiplex PCR, and the TCRdb table lists in-frame clones only, not all of them. Among some 1,400,000 clones listed, roughly 96% were seen once. In the case of this clone: Its target is unknown.

The V and J genes are TRBV9 and TRBJ2-2; 10 bases fit TRBD2. Input material: naive CD4+ T cells sorted from blood. Subset: CD45RA+ positively selected. This clonotype was sampled from a young man in good health. The CDR3 DNA sequence: TGTGCCAGCAGCCCGAGCGGGAGGGCCGTCACCGGGGAGCTGTTTTTT. It codes for CASSPSGRAVTGELFF.